This TCR beta chain was documented in a study of identifying expanded T cells in peripheral blood. Whole-study findings and limits: About 1.2 clones differed between technical replicates, versus about 16 and 19 over time. Clone count variance between approximately 2-week samples rose with total template count.

V gave up 3 bases and J gave up 6 bases, with 24 bases separating them. Germline lookup yields CDR1 LGHNA and CDR2 YNFKEQ. The CDR3 covers 19 residues. As to this clone: The antigen is unknown.

During the collection period, no donor immune events like infections were recorded. The repertoire was sequenced with immunoSEQ multiplex PCR; TCRdb's copy has only in-frame clones and lacks some. The data contain 90,000 to 100,000 clones, approximately 86% of them singletons. This sequence joins TRBV4-2 and TRBJ1-6; maybe TRBD1 (6 bases). The sample consisted of blood. The TCR was taken from a person between 18 and 75 years old in good health. Written as DNA, the CDR3 is TGTGCCAGCAGCCATGGGGACACCATTGGCGGGGACATTAATTCACCCCTCCACTTT. As protein: CASSHGDTIGGDINSPLHF.